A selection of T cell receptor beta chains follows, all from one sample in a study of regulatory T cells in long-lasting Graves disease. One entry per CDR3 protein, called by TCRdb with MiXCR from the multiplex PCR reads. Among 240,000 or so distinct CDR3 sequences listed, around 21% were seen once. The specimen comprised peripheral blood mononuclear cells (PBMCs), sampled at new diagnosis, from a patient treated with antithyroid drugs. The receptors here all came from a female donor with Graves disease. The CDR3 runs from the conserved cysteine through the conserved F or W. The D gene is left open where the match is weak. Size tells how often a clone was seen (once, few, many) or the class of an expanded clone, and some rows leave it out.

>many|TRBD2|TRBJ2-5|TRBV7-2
TGTGCCAGCAGCCTGGCTTGGGGTGGGGGGGATGAGACCCAGTACTTC
CASSLAWGGGDETQYF
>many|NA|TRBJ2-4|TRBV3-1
TGTGCCAGCAGCCACGGAGGGGGGCGGGACATTCAGTACTTC
CASSHGGGRDIQYF
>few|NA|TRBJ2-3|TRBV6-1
TGTGCCAGCAGTGAATGGGGGGTCGCTACAGATACGCAGTATTTT
CASSEWGVATDTQYF
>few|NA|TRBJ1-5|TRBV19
TGTGCCAGTGGCCTTTGGGCGCGGATGGGCAATCAGCCCCAGCATTTT
CASGLWARMGNQPQHF
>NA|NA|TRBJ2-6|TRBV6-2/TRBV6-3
TGTGCCAGCAGTCGCCTAGTGACTGGGGCCAACGTCCTGACTTTC
CASSRLVTGANVLTF
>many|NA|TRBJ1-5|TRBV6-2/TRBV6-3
TGTGCCAGCAGTTGGGCGGGGTTTTATCAGCCCCAGCATTTT
CASSWAGFYQPQHF
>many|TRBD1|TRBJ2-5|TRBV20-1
TGCAGTGCTAGAGAGCCCCGGGACAGAACTGGGGAGACCCAGTACTTC
CSAREPRDRTGETQYF
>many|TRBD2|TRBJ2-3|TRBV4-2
TGTGCCAGCAGCCAAGACGGTCTAGCGGGGGGGAGAGATACGCAGTATTTT
CASSQDGLAGGRDTQYF
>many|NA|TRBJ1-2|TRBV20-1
TGCAGTGCAAAACTTCCGGAGGACTATGGCTACACCTTC
CSAKLPEDYGYTF
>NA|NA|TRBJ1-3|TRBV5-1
TGCGCCAGCAGCGACACCTCTGGAAACACCATATATTTT
CASSDTSGNTIYF
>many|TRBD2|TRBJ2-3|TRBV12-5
TGTGCTAGTGGTTTGACCGGGACTAGCGGGAGGGCCGTCGATACGCAGTATTTT
CASGLTGTSGRAVDTQYF
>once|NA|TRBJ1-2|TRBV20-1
TGCAGTGCTAGTATGGTTCATGGCTACACCTTC
CSASMVHGYTF
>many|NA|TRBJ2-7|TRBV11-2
TGTGCCAGCAGCTTAGAGGCTCGACAATCCCGGAGCCAGTACTTC
CASSLEARQSRSQYF
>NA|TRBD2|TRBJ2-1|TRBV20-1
TGCAGTGCTAGAGGCGGGGAGGGAGTATTGCTTGAGCAGTTCTTC
CSARGGEGVLLEQFF
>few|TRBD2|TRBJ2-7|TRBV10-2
TGCGCCAGCAGTGAGAGCGGGAGGTCCTACGAGCAGTGCTTC
CASSESGRSYEQCF
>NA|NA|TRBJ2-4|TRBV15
TGTGCCACCAGCAGCGGGGCCAAAAACATTCAGTACTTC
CATSSGAKNIQYF
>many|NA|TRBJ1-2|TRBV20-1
TGCAGTGCTAGAGATCCGGTGACCCCTTCTAACTATGGCTACACCTTC
CSARDPVTPSNYGYTF
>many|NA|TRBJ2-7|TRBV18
TGTGCCAGCTCACCATCCAACAGGGGAGGGGTGCGCGAGCAGTACTTC
CASSPSNRGGVREQYF
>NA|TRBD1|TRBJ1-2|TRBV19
TGTGCCAGTACCAAAACAGGGGTTCAAGGGAGTTATGGCTACACCTTC
CASTKTGVQGSYGYTF
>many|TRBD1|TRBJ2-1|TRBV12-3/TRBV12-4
TGTGCCAGCAGTTTCAGCGACAGGGTGGTTAATGAGCAGTTCTTC
CASSFSDRVVNEQFF
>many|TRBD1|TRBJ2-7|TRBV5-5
TGTGCCAGCAGCTGGGCCCGGACAGGGGGCCTCGGAGAGCAGTACTTC
CASSWARTGGLGEQYF
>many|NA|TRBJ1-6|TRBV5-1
TGCGCCAGCAGCTTGAGGTCTGATTCACCCCTCCACTTT
CASSLRSDSPLHF
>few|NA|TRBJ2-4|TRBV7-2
TGTGCCAGCAGCACGACCGGGACAAGATGGGACATTCAGTACTTC
CASSTTGTRWDIQYF
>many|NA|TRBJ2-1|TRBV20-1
TGCAGTGCTAGGAGGGCGCAGGGAGGGGGCAATGAGCAGTTCTTC
CSARRAQGGGNEQFF
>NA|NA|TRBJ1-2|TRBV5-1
TGCGCCAGCAGCTTCTCGCCGACTCCGAACGTTAACTATGGCTACACCTTC
CASSFSPTPNVNYGYTF
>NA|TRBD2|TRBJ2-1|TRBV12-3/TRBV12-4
TGTGCCAGCAGTTCGCCGGGACTAGCGGGAGGGCGCAATGAGCAGTTCTTC
CASSSPGLAGGRNEQFF
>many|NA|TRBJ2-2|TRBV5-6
TGTGCCAGCAGCTTCTTGCGGACATCCGGGGAGCTGTTTTTT
CASSFLRTSGELFF
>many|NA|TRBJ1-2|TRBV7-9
TGTGCCAGCAGCTTCGACACTTATGGCTACACCTTC
CASSFDTYGYTF
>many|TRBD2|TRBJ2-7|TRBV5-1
TGCGCCAGCAGCGTTGGGGCTAGCGGAACCTACGAGCAGTACTTC
CASSVGASGTYEQYF
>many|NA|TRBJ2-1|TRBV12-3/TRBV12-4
TGTGCCAGCAGTTTGTTGCAGACCTACAATGAGCAGTTCTTC
CASSLLQTYNEQFF
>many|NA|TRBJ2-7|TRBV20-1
TGCAGTGCTATTAGCGGCTACGAGCAGTACTTC
CSAISGYEQYF
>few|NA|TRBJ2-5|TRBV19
TGTGCCAGTAGTCCGGGCATGGGGTCGTACTTC
CASSPGMGSYF
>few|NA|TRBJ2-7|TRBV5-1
TGCGCCAGCAGCTCCACCGGCCCCGGCTACGAGCAGTACTTC
CASSSTGPGYEQYF
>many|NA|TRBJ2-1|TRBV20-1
TGCAGTGCTAGATTTGCACTAGCAGCCTACAATGAGCAGTTCTTC
CSARFALAAYNEQFF
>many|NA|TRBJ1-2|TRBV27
TGTGCCAGCAGTTCCTCAGGGATAGGTGGCTACACCTTC
CASSSSGIGGYTF
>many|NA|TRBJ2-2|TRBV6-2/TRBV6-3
TGTGCCAGCGGACGCGGCGGGGAGCTGTTTTTT
CASGRGGELFF
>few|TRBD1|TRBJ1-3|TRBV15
TGTGCCACCAGCAGATCCCGGGACAGAACTGGAAACACCATATATTTT
CATSRSRDRTGNTIYF
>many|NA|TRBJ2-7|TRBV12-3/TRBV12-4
TGTGCCAGCAGTTTAGGTAGATTTGGCAGGTTCGTCTACGAGCAGTACTTC
CASSLGRFGRFVYEQYF
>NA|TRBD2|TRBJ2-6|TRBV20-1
TGCAGTGTCGGGCTAGCGGGATTCTCCGGGGCCAACGTCCTGACTTTC
CSVGLAGFSGANVLTF
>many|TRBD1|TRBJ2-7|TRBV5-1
TGCGCCAGCAGCTTGGGAGATACAGGGGCCTCCTACGAGCAGTACTTC
CASSLGDTGASYEQYF
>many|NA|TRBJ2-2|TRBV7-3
TGTGCCAGCAGCTTAAGCCCCCGGGCGGGCGGGGAGCTGTTTTTT
CASSLSPRAGGELFF
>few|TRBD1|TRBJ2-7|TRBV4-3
TGCGCCAGCAGCAAGAAACAGGGGGCGGACTACGAGCAGTACTTC
CASSKKQGADYEQYF
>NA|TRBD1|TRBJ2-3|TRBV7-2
TGTGCCAGCTCAGCCACGGCGGCCGGGACAGGGGACACAGATACGCAGTATTTT
CASSATAAGTGDTDTQYF
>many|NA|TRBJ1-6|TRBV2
TGTGCCAGCAGGGAGCGGGACAATTCAATAGGCCTCCACTTT
CASRERDNSIGLHF
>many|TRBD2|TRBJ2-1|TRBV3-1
TGTGCCAGCAGCCAAGAGACTAGCGCGGGTCCTGGGGCACGGGGTGAGCAGTTCTTC
CASSQETSAGPGARGEQFF
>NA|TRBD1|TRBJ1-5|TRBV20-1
TGCAGTGCTAGAAGGACAGGGGTTTTCGGTAGCAATCAGCCCCAGCATTTT
CSARRTGVFGSNQPQHF
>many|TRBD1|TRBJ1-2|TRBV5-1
TGCGCCAGCAGCCAGGGACAGTCTAACTATGGCTACACCTTC
CASSQGQSNYGYTF
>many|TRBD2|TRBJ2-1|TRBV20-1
TGCAGTGCTAGGCGCCCTAGCGGGAGAAGGGATGAGCAGTTCTTC
CSARRPSGRRDEQFF
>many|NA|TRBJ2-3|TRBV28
TGTGCCAGCAGTTCCCATTTTAGAACTAACACAGATACGCAGTATTTT
CASSSHFRTNTDTQYF
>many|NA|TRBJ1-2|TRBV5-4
TGTGCCAGCAGCTCCGGGGGGGGAAAGGCTGGCACCTTC
CASSSGGGKAGTF
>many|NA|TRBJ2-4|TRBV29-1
TGCAGCGTTGAATTCATGTTTCTAGCCAAAAACATTCAGTACTTC
CSVEFMFLAKNIQYF
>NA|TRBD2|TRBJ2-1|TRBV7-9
TGTGCCAGCAGCTGGGGACTAGCGGGAGGGCCCGGTGTTGGGTTCTTC
CASSWGLAGGPGVGFF
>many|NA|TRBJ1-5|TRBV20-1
TGCAGTGGTAGGGGGGGGATAGGGCAGCCCCAGCATTTT
CSGRGGIGQPQHF